The TCR beta chain under discussion was sequenced for a study of T cells in Graves' hyperthyroidism and ophthalmopathy. Across the study: Initial diagnosis, before any treatment, was when peripheral blood was collected.

Template material for amplifying TCR beta CDR3 regions consisted of RNA transcripts. TCR CDR3 regions were first amplified by RT-PCR with HTBI primers. TCRdb re-called the multiplex PCR reads with MiXCR, one entry per CDR3 protein. The table includes around 350,000 distinct CDR3 sequences, about a fifth detected once. With V trimmed by 3 bases and J by 1 base, 4 bases remained unmatched. Germline V lookup: CDR1 SGHKS, CDR2 YYEKEE (reference sequence). This CDR3 is built from 15 residues. Graves' hyperthyroidism without ophthalmopathy progression within 18 months was termed stable. Study results and caveats: In validation, the model predicted ophthalmopathy. These predictions came a median roughly 6 months before onset.

In this sample, this clonotype turned up a few times. Its antigen is unknown. The receptor's source is a woman between 18 and 29 years old with Graves' hyperthyroidism. V is TRBV5-5 and J is TRBJ2-7; 10 positions match TRBD1. Sequencing used blood. The CDR3 is CASSWGQGFSYEQYF. The CDR3 DNA sequence: TGTGCCAGCAGCTGGGGACAGGGGTTTTCCTACGAGCAGTACTTC.